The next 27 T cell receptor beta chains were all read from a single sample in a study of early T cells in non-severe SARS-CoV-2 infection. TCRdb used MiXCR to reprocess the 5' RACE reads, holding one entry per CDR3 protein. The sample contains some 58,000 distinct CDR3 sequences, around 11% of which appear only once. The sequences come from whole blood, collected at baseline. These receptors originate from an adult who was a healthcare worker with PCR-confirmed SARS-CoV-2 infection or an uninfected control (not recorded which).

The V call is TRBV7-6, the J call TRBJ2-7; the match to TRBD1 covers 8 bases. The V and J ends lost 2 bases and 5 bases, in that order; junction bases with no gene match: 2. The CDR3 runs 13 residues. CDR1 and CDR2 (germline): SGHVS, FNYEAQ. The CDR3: CASSLPDRDEQYF. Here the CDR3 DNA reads TGTGCCAGCAGCTTACCGGACAGGGACGAGCAGTACTTC.

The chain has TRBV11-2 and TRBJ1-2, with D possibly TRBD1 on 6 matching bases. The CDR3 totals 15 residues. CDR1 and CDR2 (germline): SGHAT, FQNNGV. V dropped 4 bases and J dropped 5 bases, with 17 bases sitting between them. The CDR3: CASSSRPGATYGYTF. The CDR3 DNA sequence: TGTGCCAGCAGCTCTCGCCCGGGGGCGACATATGGCTACACCTTC.

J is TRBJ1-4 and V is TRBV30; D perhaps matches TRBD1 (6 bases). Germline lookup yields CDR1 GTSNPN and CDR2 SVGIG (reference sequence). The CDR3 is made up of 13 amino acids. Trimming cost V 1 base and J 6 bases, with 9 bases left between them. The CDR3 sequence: CAWSAGHDEKLFF. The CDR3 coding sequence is TGTGCCTGGAGTGCGGGACACGATGAAAAACTGTTTTTT.

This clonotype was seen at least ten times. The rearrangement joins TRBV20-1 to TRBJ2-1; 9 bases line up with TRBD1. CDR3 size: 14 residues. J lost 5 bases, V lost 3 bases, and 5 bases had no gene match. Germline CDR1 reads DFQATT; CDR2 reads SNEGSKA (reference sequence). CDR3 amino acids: CSASRTGVHNEQFF. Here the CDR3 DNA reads TGCAGTGCTAGTCGGACAGGGGTACACAATGAGCAGTTCTTC.

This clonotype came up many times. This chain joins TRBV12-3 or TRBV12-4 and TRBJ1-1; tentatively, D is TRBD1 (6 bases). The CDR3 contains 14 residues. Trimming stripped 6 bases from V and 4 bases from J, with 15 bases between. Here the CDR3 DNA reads TGTGCCAGCAGACACCCGGGGGCCAGCACTGAAGCTTTCTTT. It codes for CASRHPGASTEAFF.

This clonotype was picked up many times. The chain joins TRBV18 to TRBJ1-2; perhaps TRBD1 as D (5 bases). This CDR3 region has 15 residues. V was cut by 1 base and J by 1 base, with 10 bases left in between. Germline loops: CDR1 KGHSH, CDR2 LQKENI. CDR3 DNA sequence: TGTGCCAGCTCACCACAGGGGACCTATAACTATGGCTACACCTTC. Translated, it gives CASSPQGTYNYGYTF.

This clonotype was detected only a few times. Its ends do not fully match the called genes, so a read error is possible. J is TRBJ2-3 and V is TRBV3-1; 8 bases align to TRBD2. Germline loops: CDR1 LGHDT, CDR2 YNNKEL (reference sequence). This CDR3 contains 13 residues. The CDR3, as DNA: TGTGCCAGCAGCCAAGTGGTCCGGGGGGGCCTGAATTTT. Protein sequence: CASSQVVRGGLNF.

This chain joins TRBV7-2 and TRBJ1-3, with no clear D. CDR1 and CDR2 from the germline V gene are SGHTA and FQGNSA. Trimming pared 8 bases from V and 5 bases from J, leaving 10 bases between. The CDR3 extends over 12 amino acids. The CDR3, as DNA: TGTGCCAGCGGAACTGGGAGAAACACCATATATTTT. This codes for CASGTGRNTIYF.

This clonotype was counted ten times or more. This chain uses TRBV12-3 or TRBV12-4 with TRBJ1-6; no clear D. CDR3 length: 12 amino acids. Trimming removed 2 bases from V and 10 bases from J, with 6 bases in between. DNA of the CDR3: TGTGCCAGCAGTTTATTCTTCTCACCCCTCCACTTT. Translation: CASSLFFSPLHF.

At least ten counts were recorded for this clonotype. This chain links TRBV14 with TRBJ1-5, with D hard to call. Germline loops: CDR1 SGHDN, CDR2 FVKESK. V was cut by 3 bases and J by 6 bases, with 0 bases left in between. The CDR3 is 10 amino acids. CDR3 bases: TGTGCCAGCAGCCATCAGCCCCAGCATTTT. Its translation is CASSHQPQHF.

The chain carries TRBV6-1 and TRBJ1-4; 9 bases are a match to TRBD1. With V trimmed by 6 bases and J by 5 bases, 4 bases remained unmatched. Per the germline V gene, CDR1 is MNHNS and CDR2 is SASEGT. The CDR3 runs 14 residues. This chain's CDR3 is CASRADRGNEKLFF. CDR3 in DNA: TGTGCCAGCAGGGCGGACAGGGGCAATGAAAAACTGTTTTTT.

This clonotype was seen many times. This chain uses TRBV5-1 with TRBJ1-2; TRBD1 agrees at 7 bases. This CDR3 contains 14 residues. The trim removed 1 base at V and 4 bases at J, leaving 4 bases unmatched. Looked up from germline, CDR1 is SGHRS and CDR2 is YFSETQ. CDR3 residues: CASSLQGGGYGYTF. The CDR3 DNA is TGCGCCAGCAGCTTGCAGGGGGGAGGCTATGGCTACACCTTC.

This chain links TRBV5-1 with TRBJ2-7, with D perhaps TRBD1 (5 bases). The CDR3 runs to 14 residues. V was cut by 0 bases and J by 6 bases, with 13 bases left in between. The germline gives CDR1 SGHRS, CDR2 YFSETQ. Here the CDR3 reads CASSLGGRAFEQYF. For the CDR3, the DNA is TGCGCCAGCAGCTTGGGGGGCAGGGCCTTCGAGCAGTACTTC. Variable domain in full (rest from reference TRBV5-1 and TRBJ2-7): KAGVTQTPRYLIKTRGQQVTLSCSPISGHRSVSWYQQTPGQGLQFLFEYFSETQRNKGNFPGRFSGRQFSNSRSEMNVSTLELGDSALYLCASSLGGRAFEQYFGPGTRLTVT.

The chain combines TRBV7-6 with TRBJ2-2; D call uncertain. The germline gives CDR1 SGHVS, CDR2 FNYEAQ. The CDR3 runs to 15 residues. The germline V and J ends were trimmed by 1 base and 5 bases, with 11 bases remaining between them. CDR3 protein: CASSLGASVTGELFF. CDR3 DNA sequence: TGTGCCAGCAGCTTAGGGGCTTCGGTAACCGGGGAGCTGTTTTTT.

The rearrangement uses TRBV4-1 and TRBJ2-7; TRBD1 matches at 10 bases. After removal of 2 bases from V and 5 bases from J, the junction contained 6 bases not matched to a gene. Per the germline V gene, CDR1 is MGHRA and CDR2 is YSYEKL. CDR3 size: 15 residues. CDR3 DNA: TGCGCCAGCAGCCAACACGGACAGGGGGTCGACGAGCAGTACTTC. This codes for CASSQHGQGVDEQYF.

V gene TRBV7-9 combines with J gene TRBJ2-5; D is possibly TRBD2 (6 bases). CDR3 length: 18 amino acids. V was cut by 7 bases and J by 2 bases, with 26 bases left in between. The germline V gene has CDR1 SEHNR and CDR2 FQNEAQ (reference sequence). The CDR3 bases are TGTGCCAGCAACCCCAGGGCCCCGACTAGAAGGTCACAAGAGACCCAGTACTTC. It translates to CASNPRAPTRRSQETQYF.

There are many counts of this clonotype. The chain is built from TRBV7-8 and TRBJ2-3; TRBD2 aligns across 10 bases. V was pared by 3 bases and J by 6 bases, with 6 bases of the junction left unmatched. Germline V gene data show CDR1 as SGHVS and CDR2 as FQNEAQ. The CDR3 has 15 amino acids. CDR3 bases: TGTGCCAGCAGCTTGCAGCGGGGGGGCAGGGATACGCAGTATTTT. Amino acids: CASSLQRGGRDTQYF. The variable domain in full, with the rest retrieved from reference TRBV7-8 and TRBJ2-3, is GAGVSQSPRYKVAKRGQDVALRCDPISGHVSLFWYQQALGQGPEFLTYFQNEAQLDKSGLPSDRFFAERPEGSVSTLKIQRTQQEDSAVYLCASSLQRGGRDTQYFGPGTRLTVL.

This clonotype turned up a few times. CDR3 bases: TGCAGTGCTACCAGGGGGCCTCGGGATACGCAGTATTTT. Translated: CSATRGPRDTQYF. The chain employs TRBV20-1 and TRBJ2-3, with 8 bases lining up with TRBD1. The ends lost 4 bases at V and 6 bases at J; junction bases unmatched: 6. CDR3 length: 13 amino acids. Germline loops: CDR1 DFQATT, CDR2 SNEGSKA (reference sequence).

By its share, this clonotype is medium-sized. CDR3 protein: CASSPSKGSTGELFF. The CDR3 DNA reads as TGTGCCAGCTCACCGTCTAAGGGAAGCACCGGGGAGCTGTTTTTT. The V gene is TRBV18, the J gene TRBJ2-2; D remains ambiguous. Per the germline V gene, CDR1 is KGHSH and CDR2 is LQKENI. The V gene lost 3 bases and the J gene lost 4 bases, with 12 bases spanning the gap. This CDR3 region has 15 residues.

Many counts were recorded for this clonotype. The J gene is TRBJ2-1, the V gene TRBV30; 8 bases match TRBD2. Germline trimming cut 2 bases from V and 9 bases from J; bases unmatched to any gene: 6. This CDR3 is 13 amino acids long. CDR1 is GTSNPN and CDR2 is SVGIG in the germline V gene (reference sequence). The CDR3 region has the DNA TGTGCCTGGAGTACTGATCTAGCGGGTGAGCAGTTCTTC. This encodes CAWSTDLAGEQFF.

The CDR3 here is CASGPLGAASYNEQFF. DNA of the CDR3: TGTGCCAGCGGACCTCTAGGAGCGGCCTCCTACAATGAGCAGTTCTTC. The gene calls are TRBV6-2 or TRBV6-3 and TRBJ2-1, with D possibly matching TRBD2 (5 bases). Trimming left V 8 bases short and J 0 bases short, with 17 bases between. Germline V gives CDR1 MNHEY, CDR2 SVGEGT. CDR3 length equals 16 residues.

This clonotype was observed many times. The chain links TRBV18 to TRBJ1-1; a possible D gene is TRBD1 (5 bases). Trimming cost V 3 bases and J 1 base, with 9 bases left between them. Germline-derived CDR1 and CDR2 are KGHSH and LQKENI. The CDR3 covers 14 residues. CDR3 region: CASSPGGWNTEAFF. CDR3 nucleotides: TGTGCCAGCTCACCCGGGGGTTGGAACACTGAAGCTTTCTTT.

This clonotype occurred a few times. Here the CDR3 reads CASSSETPRRTEAFF. The CDR3 DNA sequence: TGTGCCAGCAGCTCTGAGACACCCCGGAGGACTGAAGCTTTCTTT. The J gene is TRBJ1-1, the V gene TRBV5-4; D ambiguous. Per the germline V gene, CDR1 is SGHNT and CDR2 is YYREEE (reference sequence). V shed 3 bases and J shed 5 bases, with 17 bases lying between them. CDR3 size: 15 residues.

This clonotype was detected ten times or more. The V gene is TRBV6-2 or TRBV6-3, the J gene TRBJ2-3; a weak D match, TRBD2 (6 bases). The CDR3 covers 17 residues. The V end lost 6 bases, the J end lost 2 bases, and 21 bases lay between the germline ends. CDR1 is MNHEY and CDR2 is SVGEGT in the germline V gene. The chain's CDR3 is CASSRGLPKAYTDTQYF. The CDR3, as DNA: TGTGCCAGCAGCCGGGGACTTCCCAAGGCCTACACAGATACGCAGTATTTT.

The CDR3 spells CASSLSATAGANVLTF. The CDR3 bases are TGTGCCAGCAGTTTATCGGCTACAGCTGGGGCCAACGTCCTGACTTTC. The rearrangement links TRBV27 to TRBJ2-6; no clear D gene. Germline assignment: CDR1 MNHEY and CDR2 SMNVEV (reference sequence). Between the trimmed V and J ends, which lost 0 bases and 2 bases, there was a span of 8 bases. CDR3 length equals 16 residues.

The CDR3 sequence is CASSLLRGGPYNEQFF. In DNA form, the CDR3 reads TGTGCCAGCAGTTTACTACGCGGGGGCCCCTACAATGAGCAGTTCTTC. This chain connects TRBV12-3 or TRBV12-4 to TRBJ2-1; the D gene is possibly TRBD2 (7 bases). This CDR3 is built from 16 residues. The germline V and J ends were trimmed by 2 bases and 2 bases, with 13 bases remaining between them.

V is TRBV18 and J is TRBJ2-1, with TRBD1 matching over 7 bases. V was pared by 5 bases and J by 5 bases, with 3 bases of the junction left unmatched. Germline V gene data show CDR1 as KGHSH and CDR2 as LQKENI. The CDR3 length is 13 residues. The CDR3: CASSTGADNEQFF. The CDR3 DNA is TGTGCCAGCTCAACAGGGGCGGACAATGAGCAGTTCTTC.